This TCR beta chain is drawn from a study of blood T cells in healthy people across ages (dated by TCRdb to between 2014 and 2016). About the investigation overall: In model experiments, roughly one uniquely barcoded TCR beta cDNA molecule per two T cells was captured by template switching. To avoid experimental bias, donors of different ages were distributed randomly across sequencing lanes. Four age groups were formed from the donors: young (average approximately 15 years), middle-aged (just under 40), aged (around 62) and long-lived (less than 85). Using the same blood draw, the study looked at two additional independent replicas of 1 million unique cDNA reads for two donors, one aged 18 to 30 and the other aged 80 or older. To track age-related changes in TCR beta repertoire diversity, the study relied on deep sequencing normalized with unique cDNA molecular identifiers. Broader findings and caveats from the paper: As age increased, observed TCR beta diversity per million T cells dropped in a roughly linear way, and a significant reduction was already evident by age about 40. Conclusive comparison of naive and antigen-experienced compartments was prevented by the profiling of bulk unsorted PBMCs. Because donor CMV infection status was unknown, age-related changes in expanded clonotypes were potentially confounded. There was a strong correlation between observed TCR beta diversity and the percentage of naive T cells measured by flow cytometry. Total diversity estimates from one million sequenced T cells were considered lower bounds and underestimates. Compared with the aged group, the long-lived group had more naive CD4+ T cells, fewer expanded clones and increased TCR diversity, a pattern suggesting age selection.

The germline V gene encodes CDR1 LGHNA and CDR2 YSLEER. The CDR3 contains 12 residues, cysteine and phenylalanine counted. The CDR3 DNA has 36 bases and is translated from base 1. V was cut back by 5 bases and J by 15 bases, leaving a gap of 17 bases between them. Library construction relied on 5' RACE. Reads for this sample came from an Illumina HiSeq 2500. A second PCR of about 6 to 12 cycles was run with a J-beta primer mix and a sample-barcoded 5' primer. A template-switch 5' adaptor carrying 12 random nucleotides introduced a unique molecular identifier onto each TCR beta cDNA molecule. At least 3 million CDR3-containing paired-end reads were obtained from each sample. All of the RNA was converted into first-strand cDNA using the Mint cDNA synthesis kit, with a TRBC-specific oligonucleotide serving as the primer. Following uracil-DNA glycosylase treatment, all cDNA underwent a first 18-cycle PCR with the universal primers M1SS and BC2_uni_R. The published analysis was carried out like this. For normalization, 1 million high-quality reads were randomly selected from each sample, with every read carrying a distinct molecular identifier. Instead of being binned into consensus sequences, reads with shared molecular identifiers were discarded. MiTCR, with a Q25 quality threshold and the strictest error-elimination algorithm, was used for CDR3 identification, clonotype clustering and error correction. A nonparametric unseen species model with Euler transformation was used to estimate a lower bound on total TCR beta diversity. TCRdb redid the processing of the public reads, applying fastp at Q25 and MiXCR, and retained in-frame beta chains. Every CDR3 protein is listed once, alongside the most common genes and DNA of its rows. The V and J calls shown here were made by TCRdb, not taken from the authors' results. Recorded for this sample are 1.2 million to 1.5 million distinct CDR3 sequences; 55% to 75% of them occurred a single time. About 6.3% of the sample goes to the ten largest clones.

In the case of this clonotype: The target of this receptor is not known. No base qualities exist here, and no much larger clone lies one base off it.

Donors were under 40 systemically healthy Caucasian individuals from Russia aged roughly 6 to 95 years. Ten milliliters of peripheral blood were drawn from each donor into EDTA-treated Vacutainer tubes. Ficoll-Paque density-gradient centrifugation was used to isolate PBMCs, with at least 6.5 million obtained per sample. Trizol reagent was used to extract total RNA from PBMCs, with at least 6 micrograms per sample. Naive CD45RAhigh/CD27high T cell percentages were measured by flow cytometry on a PBMC aliquot from every donor. The rearrangement joined TRBV4-3 to TRBJ2-1; the D gene is perhaps TRBD1, on 5 matching bases. The sequence was collected from a man aged 18 to 29 in good health. The sample comprised blood. The sequenced DNA: TGCGCCAGCAGCGACACGTGGGGCTCTCTGTTCTTC. This translates into CASSDTWGSLFF.